This entry features one T cell receptor (beta chain) sequence. This sample was taken from a study of blood T cell repertoires in COVID-19. Study overall: The study drew acute and convalescent COVID-19 samples from the United States, Italy and Spain. Nucleic acid was either cDNA or gDNA, and it came from T cells, B-cell-depleted T cells, or PBMCs.

In the original workflow: Reference gene primer amplification in the assay estimated nucleated cell counts. The table came from immunoSEQ multiplex PCR; TCRdb's copy has only in-frame clones and leaves some out. V, J and clone size are taken as reported in that table, and D and trimming were inferred from the DNA itself. The sample contains 130,000 to 150,000 clones, about three quarters of which appear only once. Per the germline V gene, CDR1 is MDHEN and CDR2 is SYDVKM. The V end lost 5 bases, the J end lost 1 base, and 11 bases lay between the germline ends. This CDR3 has 14 amino acids. V and J are TRBV28 and TRBJ1-1; D is unclear. The sequenced sample consisted of peripheral blood. This TCR derives from a woman aged 55-69 years with acute or convalescent COVID-19. In DNA form, the CDR3 reads TGTGCCAGCAGTGCCCCCGGGAGGAACACTGAAGCTTTCTTT. Encoded protein: CASSAPGRNTEAFF.